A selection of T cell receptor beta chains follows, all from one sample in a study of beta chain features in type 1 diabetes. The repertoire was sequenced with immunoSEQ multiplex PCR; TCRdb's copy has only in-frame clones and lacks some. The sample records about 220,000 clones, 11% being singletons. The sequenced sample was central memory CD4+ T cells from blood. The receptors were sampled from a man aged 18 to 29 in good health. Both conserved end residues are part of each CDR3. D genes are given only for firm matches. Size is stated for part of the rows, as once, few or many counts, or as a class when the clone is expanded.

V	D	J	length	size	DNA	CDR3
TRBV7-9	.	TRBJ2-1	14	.	TGTGCCAGCAGCTTGTTTGAGACTAGGTATGAGCAGTTCTTC	CASSLFETRYEQFF
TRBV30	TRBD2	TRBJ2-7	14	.	TGTGCCTGGATAATTGGGAGGGGAGTCAACGAGCAGTACTTC	CAWIIGRGVNEQYF
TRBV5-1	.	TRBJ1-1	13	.	TGCGCCAGCAGAAACGTTGACACCCCTGAAGCTTTCTTT	CASRNVDTPEAFF
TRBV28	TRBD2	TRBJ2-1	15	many	TGTGCCAGCAGTCCGCTTCTAGCGGATCCCAATGAGCAGTTCTTC	CASSPLLADPNEQFF
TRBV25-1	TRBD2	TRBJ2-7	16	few	TGTGCCAGCAGCCAGCGCCGCCCTAGCGGGAAATCCGAGCAGTACTTC	CASSQRRPSGKSEQYF
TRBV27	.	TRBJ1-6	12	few	TGTGCCAGCAGTGGGGTGGGGGGACCCCTCCACTTT	CASSGVGGPLHF
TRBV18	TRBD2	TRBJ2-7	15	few	TGTGCCAGCTCACCCGGACTAGCGGGAGTTCCCGAGCAGTACTTC	CASSPGLAGVPEQYF
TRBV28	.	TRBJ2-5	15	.	TGTGCCAGCAGTTCTCCGGGGATCCTCGAAGAGACCCAGTACTTC	CASSSPGILEETQYF
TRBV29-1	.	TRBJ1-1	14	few	TGCAGCGTGGGGGGAAGGGCCCTGGGCACTGAAGCTTTCTTT	CSVGGRALGTEAFF
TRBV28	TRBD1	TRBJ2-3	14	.	TGTGCCAGCAGTTTTCCAGGGGGCTCGTATGTGCAGTATTTT	CASSFPGGSYVQYF
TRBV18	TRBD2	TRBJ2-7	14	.	TGTGCCAGCTCACCACAAGCGGGAGCCTACGAGCAGTACTTC	CASSPQAGAYEQYF
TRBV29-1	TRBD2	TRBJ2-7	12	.	TGCAGCGTCGGGACTAGCTTGTACGAGCAGTACTTC	CSVGTSLYEQYF
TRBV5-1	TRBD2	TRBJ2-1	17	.	TGCGCCAGCAGCTCGGCTAGCGGGCCTTCATCCTACAATGAGCAGTTCTTC	CASSSASGPSSYNEQFF
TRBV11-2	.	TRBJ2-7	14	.	TGTGCCAGCAGCTTCACAGGGATTACCTACGAGCAGTACTTC	CASSFTGITYEQYF
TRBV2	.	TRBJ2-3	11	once	TGTGCCAGCAGTTATACTTATACGCAGTATTTT	CASSYTYTQYF
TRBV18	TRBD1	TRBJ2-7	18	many	TGTGCCAGCTCACCCACTATTGAACAGGGGTTGCCAATATACGAGCAGTACTTC	CASSPTIEQGLPIYEQYF
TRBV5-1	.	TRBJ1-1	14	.	TGCGCCAGCAGCTTGGAACGGCAGAACACTGAAGCTTTCTTT	CASSLERQNTEAFF
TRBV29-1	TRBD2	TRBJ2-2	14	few	TGCAGCGTTGTTTGGACTAGCGGGTCGGGGGAGCTGTTTTTT	CSVVWTSGSGELFF
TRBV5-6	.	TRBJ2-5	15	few	TGTGCCAGCAGCCGGGTAGGACTTCTACAAGAGACCCAGTACTTC	CASSRVGLLQETQYF
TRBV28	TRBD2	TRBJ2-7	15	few	TGTGCCAGCAGTTTACTAGCGGTGAGCTCCTACGAGCAGTACTTC	CASSLLAVSSYEQYF
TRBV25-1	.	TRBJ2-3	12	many	TGTGCCAGTCATAGCGGAGCAGATACGCAGTATTTT	CASHSGADTQYF
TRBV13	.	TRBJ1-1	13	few	TGTGCCAGCGTCCCTGGCAGGAGGGCTGAAGCTTTCTTT	CASVPGRRAEAFF
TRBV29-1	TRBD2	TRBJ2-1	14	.	TGCAGCGTTGTAGCTAGCGGGACGGTGAATGAGCAGTTCTTC	CSVVASGTVNEQFF
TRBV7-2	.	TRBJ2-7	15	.	TGTGCCAGCAGCTCCGTCTTCTTCGGAAACTACGAGCAGTACTTC	CASSSVFFGNYEQYF
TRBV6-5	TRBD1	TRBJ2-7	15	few	TGTGCCAGCAGACCGACCGGGACAGGGGCCTACGAGCAGTACTTC	CASRPTGTGAYEQYF
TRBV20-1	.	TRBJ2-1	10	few	TGCAGTGCTAGTCACACTGAGCAGTTCTTC	CSASHTEQFF
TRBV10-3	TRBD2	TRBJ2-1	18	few	TGTGCCATCATGGCGCTTACCGGGACTAGCGGGGGGTACAATGAGCAGTTCTTC	CAIMALTGTSGGYNEQFF
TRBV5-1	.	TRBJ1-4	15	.	TGCGCCAGCAGCTTGGACGGTTTAACTAATGAAAAACTGTTTTTT	CASSLDGLTNEKLFF
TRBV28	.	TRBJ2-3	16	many	TGTGCCAGCAGTTTACAGGGGACAGGACTAGGAGATACGCAGTATTTT	CASSLQGTGLGDTQYF
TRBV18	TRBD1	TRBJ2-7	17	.	TGTGCCAGCTCTCCCTCCGGGACAGCTTATCCCACCTACGAGCAGTACTTC	CASSPSGTAYPTYEQYF
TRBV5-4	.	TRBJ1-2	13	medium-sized	TGTGCCAGCAGCTTCGGAGATAACTATGGCTACACCTTC	CASSFGDNYGYTF
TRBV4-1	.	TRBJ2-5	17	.	TGCGCCAGCAGCCAAGATACGGCAGGGTACGGGACGGAGACCCAGTACTTC	CASSQDTAGYGTETQYF
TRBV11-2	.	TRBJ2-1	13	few	TGTGCCAGCAGCAAAGACGGTTACAATGAGCAGTTCTTC	CASSKDGYNEQFF
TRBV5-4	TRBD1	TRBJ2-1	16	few	TGTGCCAGCAGCCTAGCACCGGGACAGGGGGAGAATGAGCAGTTCTTC	CASSLAPGQGENEQFF
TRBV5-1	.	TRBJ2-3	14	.	TGCGCCAGCAGCAAAACACGGGATGGTGATACGCAGTATTTT	CASSKTRDGDTQYF
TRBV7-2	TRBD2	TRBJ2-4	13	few	TGTGCCAGCAGCTTGGGACTAGCCGACATTCAGTACTTC	CASSLGLADIQYF
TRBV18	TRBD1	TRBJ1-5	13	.	TGTGCCAGCTCAGGACAGGGAAACCAGCCCCAGCATTTT	CASSGQGNQPQHF
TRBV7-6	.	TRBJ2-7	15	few	TGTGCCAGCAGCTTAAGGGAGGACGGGACCTACGAGCAGTACTTC	CASSLREDGTYEQYF
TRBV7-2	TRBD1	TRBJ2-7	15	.	TGTGCCAGCAGCCTCGGCTGGACAGGGCCCTACGAGCAGTACTTC	CASSLGWTGPYEQYF
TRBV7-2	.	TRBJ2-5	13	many	TGTGCCAGCAGCTACAGGGTACGGGAGACCCAGTACTTC	CASSYRVRETQYF
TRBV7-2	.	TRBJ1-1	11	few	TGTGCCAGCAGCTTATACACTGAAGCTTTCTTT	CASSLYTEAFF
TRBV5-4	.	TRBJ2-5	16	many	TGTGCCAGCAGCTTAGGGATAGACCCTGAGTTGGAGACCCAGTACTTC	CASSLGIDPELETQYF
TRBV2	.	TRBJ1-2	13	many	TGTGCCAGCAGTGAAGAGATAGGAAGTGGCTACACCTTC	CASSEEIGSGYTF
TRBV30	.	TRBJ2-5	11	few	TGTGCCGCAGGGTTCCGAGAGACCCAGTACTTC	CAAGFRETQYF
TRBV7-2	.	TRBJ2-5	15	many	TGTGCCAGCAGCCGGCAGGGACTCATCCAAGAGACCCAGTACTTC	CASSRQGLIQETQYF
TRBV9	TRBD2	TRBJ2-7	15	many	TGTGCCAGCAGCGTAGAGTCTAGCGGGTCCTACGAGCAGTACTTC	CASSVESSGSYEQYF
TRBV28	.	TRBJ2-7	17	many	TGTGCCAGCAGTTTGGGCGGGGGCCCTTCCCCTTCCTACGAGCAGTACTTC	CASSLGGGPSPSYEQYF
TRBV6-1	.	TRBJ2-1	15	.	TGTGCCAGTGAATCCGGCAGTGGGCCCTACAATGAGCAGTTCTTC	CASESGSGPYNEQFF
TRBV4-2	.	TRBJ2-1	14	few	TGTGCCAGCAGCCAATCCGGGTTAGACAATGAGCAGTTCTTC	CASSQSGLDNEQFF
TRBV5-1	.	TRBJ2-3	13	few	TGCGCCAGCAGCGCCACAGGGCGAGATACGCAGTATTTT	CASSATGRDTQYF
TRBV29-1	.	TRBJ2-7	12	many	TGCAGCGCCTGGGTAACAGGGTACGAGCAGTACTTC	CSAWVTGYEQYF